This passage covers 11 T cell receptor beta chains from one sample sequenced in a study of blood T cells in healthy people across ages. The second PCR ran about 6 to 12 cycles with a sample-barcoded 5' primer and J-beta primers. TCRdb re-derived calls from the 5' RACE reads in MiXCR, one entry per CDR3 protein. The sample has roughly 1.9 million distinct CDR3 sequences; roughly two fifths are singletons. The material sequenced was blood. Receptor source: a human donor in good health.

This clonotype has a handful of counts. The rearrangement links TRBV18 to TRBJ1-6, with 8 positions matching TRBD1. Germline CDR1 reads KGHSH; CDR2 reads LQKENI. V lost 3 bases, J lost 5 bases, and 0 bases stayed unmatched. This CDR3 contains 14 residues. CDR3 nucleotides: TGTGCCAGCTCACCGACAGGGGATAATTCACCCCTCCACTTT. Its protein product is CASSPTGDNSPLHF.

This clonotype has just a few counts. V usage is TRBV21-1 and J usage is TRBJ2-7; the D segment call TRBD2 is taken from the table without a DNA check. TRBV21-1 is shown as a pseudogene. This CDR3 comprises 17 residues. This CDR3 reads CASSERELAGARYEQYF. The CDR3 DNA is TGTGCCAGCAGCGAAAGGGAGCTAGCGGGGGCGAGGTACGAGCAGTACTTC.

Only a few counts were recorded for this clonotype. The chain has TRBV4-1 and TRBJ2-7; D perhaps matches TRBD2 (5 bases). V lost 4 bases to trimming and J lost 2 bases, with 15 bases between them. The CDR3 spans 15 residues. Germline CDR1 reads MGHRA; CDR2 reads YSYEKL. CDR3 sequence reads: CASSRGERGAYEQYF. The DNA for the CDR3 is TGCGCCAGCAGCCGGGGAGAACGGGGAGCCTACGAGCAGTACTTC.

This clonotype was counted between two and nine times. The chain has TRBV29-1 and TRBJ1-4; no clear D. CDR3 length: 11 amino acids. The germline V gene encodes CDR1 SQVTM and CDR2 ANQGSEA. V dropped 4 bases and J dropped 6 bases, with 6 bases sitting between them. The CDR3 loop is CSVVADEKLFF. CDR3 bases: TGCAGCGTTGTGGCAGATGAAAAACTGTTTTTT.

The chain has TRBV3-1 and TRBJ2-1; possibly TRBD2 for D (7 bases). Germline CDR1 reads LGHDT; CDR2 reads YNNKEL (reference sequence). V was trimmed by 0 bases and J by 5 bases, leaving 17 bases between them. CDR3 length equals 17 residues. The CDR3 sequence is CASSQDLPLGGHNEQFF. The CDR3 nucleotides are TGTGCCAGCAGCCAAGATCTCCCTTTGGGGGGGCACAATGAGCAGTTCTTC.

J is TRBJ2-1 and V is TRBV12-3 or TRBV12-4, with D unresolved. This CDR3 has 12 residues. V gave up 2 bases and J gave up 6 bases, with 5 bases separating them. CDR3 sequence: CASSLFTNEQFF. The CDR3 nucleotides are TGTGCCAGCAGTTTATTTACCAATGAGCAGTTCTTC.

Concerning this clonotype: Sequence at one end of the junction differs from germline and may be a read error. The chain couples TRBV20-1 to TRBJ1-1; possibly TRBD1 for D (6 bases). The CDR3 is 14 residues long. CDR1 is DFQATT, CDR2 SNEGSKA, per germline (reference sequence). The CDR3 sequence is CSAGDSLSQGEAFF. The CDR3 DNA is TGCAGTGCTGGAGACAGTCTATCCCAGGGGGAAGCTTTCTTT.

This clonotype was seen just once. The chain is built from TRBV29-1 and TRBJ2-1; 10 bases match TRBD1. V gave up 6 bases and J gave up 5 bases; unmatched junction bases: 7. Germline V CDR1 and CDR2: SQVTM, ANQGSEA. CDR3 length equals 14 residues. Here the CDR3 reads CSVSGTGVNNEQFF. The CDR3 coding sequence is TGCAGCGTCTCCGGGACAGGGGTTAACAATGAGCAGTTCTTC.

As regards this clonotype: The junction differs from germline at one of its ends, possibly a read error. The gene calls are TRBV7-9 and TRBJ1-1; D not certain. This CDR3 contains 14 residues. Germline V gene lookup returns CDR1 SEHNR and CDR2 FQNEAQ (reference sequence). CDR3 amino acids: CASSLFASNAEAFF. The CDR3 nucleotides read TGTGCCAGCAGCTTATTCGCCTCGAACGCTGAAGCTTTCTTT.

This sequence joins TRBV12-3 or TRBV12-4 and TRBJ2-7, with D perhaps TRBD1 or TRBD2 (5 bases each). CDR3 length equals 15 residues. Trimming shortened V by 6 bases and J by 3 bases, and 18 bases separated the two germline ends. The chain's CDR3 is CASSPGWDPFYEQYF. The CDR3 nucleotides read TGTGCCAGCAGCCCCGGCTGGGACCCGTTCTACGAGCAGTACTTC.

The chain joins TRBV13 to TRBJ2-7; 7 bases align to TRBD1. Germline loops: CDR1 PRHDT, CDR2 FYEKMQ (reference sequence). V lost 5 bases to trimming and J lost 1 base; unmatched junction nucleotides: 11. This CDR3 has 16 residues. In nucleotides, the CDR3 is TGTGCCAGCAGCGCCTCGACAGGGACAAGGTCCTACGAGCAGTACTTC. It is translated as CASSASTGTRSYEQYF.